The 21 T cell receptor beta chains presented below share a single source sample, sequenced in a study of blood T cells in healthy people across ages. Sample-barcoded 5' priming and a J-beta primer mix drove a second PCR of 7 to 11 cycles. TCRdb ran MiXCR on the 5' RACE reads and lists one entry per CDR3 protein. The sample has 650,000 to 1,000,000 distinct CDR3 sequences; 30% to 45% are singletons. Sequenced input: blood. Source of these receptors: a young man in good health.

In DNA form, the CDR3 reads TGTGCCAGCAGTTTCTTCGGTACGGCCTTAGGGACTGAAGCTTTCTTT. Translating it yields CASSFFGTALGTEAFF. The genes are TRBV12-3 or TRBV12-4 and TRBJ1-1; D is uncertain. This CDR3 spans 16 amino acids. Trimming took off 3 bases at V and 5 bases at J, with 19 bases between the two ends.

CDR3 loop: CASSNVAQDYNEQFF. CDR3 sequence (DNA): TGTGCCAGCAGCAACGTGGCCCAGGACTACAATGAGCAGTTCTTC. This sequence joins TRBV5-4 and TRBJ2-1; D is unresolved. Germline CDR1 reads SGHNT; CDR2 reads YYREEE (reference sequence). V shed 4 bases and J shed 3 bases, with 14 bases lying between them. The CDR3 spans 15 residues.

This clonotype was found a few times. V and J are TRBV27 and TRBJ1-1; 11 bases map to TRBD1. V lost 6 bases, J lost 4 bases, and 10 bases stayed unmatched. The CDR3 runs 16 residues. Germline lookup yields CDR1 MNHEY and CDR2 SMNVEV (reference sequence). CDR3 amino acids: CASSLTAGTGGTEAFF. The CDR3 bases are TGTGCCAGCAGCCTTACTGCAGGGACAGGGGGCACTGAAGCTTTCTTT.

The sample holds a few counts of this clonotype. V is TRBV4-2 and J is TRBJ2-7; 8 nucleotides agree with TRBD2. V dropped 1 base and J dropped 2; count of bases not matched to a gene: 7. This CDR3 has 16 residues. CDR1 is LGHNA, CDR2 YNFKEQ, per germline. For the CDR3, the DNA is TGTGCCAGCAGCCAAGCTCGGCGGGGGGCGACCTACGAGCAGTACTTC. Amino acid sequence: CASSQARRGATYEQYF.

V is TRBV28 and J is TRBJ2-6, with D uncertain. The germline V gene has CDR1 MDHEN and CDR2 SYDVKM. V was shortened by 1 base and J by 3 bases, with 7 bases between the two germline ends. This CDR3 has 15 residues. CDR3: CASSLSGYGANVLTF. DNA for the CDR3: TGTGCCAGCAGTTTATCCGGGTATGGGGCCAACGTCCTGACTTTC. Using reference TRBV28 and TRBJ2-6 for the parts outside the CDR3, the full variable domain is DVKVTQSSRYLVKRTGEKVFLECVQDMDHENMFWYRQDPGLGLRLIYFSYDVKMKEKGDIPEGYSVSREKKERFSLILESASTNQTSMYLCASSLSGYGANVLTFGAGSRLTVL.

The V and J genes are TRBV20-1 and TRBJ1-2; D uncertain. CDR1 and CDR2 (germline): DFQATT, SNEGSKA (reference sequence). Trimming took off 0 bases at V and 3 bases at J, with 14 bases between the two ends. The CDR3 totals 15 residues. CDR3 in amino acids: CSARDTGGPDYGYTF. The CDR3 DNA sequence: TGCAGTGCTAGAGATACGGGCGGCCCGGACTATGGCTACACCTTC.

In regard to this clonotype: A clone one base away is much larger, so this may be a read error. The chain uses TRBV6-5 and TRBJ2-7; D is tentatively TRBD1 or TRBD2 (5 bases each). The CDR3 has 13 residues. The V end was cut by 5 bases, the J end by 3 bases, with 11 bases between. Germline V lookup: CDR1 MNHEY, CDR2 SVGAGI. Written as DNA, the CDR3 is TGTGCCAGCAGTGACGGGACGGACTACGAGCAGTACTTC. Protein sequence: CASSDGTDYEQYF.

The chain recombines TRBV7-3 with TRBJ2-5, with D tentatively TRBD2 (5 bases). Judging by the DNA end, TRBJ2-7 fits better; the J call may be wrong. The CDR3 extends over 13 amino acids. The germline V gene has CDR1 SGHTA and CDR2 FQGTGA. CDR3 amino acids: CASSISSRDEQYF. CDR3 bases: TGTGCCAGCAGCATCTCGTCGAGGGACGAGCAGTACTTC.

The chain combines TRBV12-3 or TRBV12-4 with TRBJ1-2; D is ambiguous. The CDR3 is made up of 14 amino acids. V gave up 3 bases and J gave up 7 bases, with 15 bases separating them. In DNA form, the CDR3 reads TGTGCCAGCAGTTTGTTTTCGGTCCCAAGTGGCTACACCTTC. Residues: CASSLFSVPSGYTF.

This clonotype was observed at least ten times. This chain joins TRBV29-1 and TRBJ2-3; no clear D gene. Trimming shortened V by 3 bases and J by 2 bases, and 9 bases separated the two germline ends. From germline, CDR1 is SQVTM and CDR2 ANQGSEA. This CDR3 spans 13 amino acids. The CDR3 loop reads CSVELHYTDTQYF. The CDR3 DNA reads TGCAGCGTTGAGCTCCATTACACAGATACGCAGTATTTT.

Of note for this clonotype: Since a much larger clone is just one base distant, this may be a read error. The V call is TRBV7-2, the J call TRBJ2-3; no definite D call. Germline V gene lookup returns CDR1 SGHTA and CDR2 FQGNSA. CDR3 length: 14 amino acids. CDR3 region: CASRQKTASDTRYF. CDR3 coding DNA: TGTGCCAGCAGGCAAAAGACGGCCTCTGATACGCGGTATTTT.

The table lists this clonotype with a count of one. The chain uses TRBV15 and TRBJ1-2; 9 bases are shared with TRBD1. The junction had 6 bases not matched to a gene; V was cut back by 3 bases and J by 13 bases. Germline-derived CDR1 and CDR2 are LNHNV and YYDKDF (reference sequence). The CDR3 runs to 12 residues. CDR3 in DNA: TGTGCCACCAGCAGTGGACTGACAGGGGGCACCTTC. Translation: CATSSGLTGGTF. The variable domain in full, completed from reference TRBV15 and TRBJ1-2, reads DAMVIQNPRYQVTQFGKPVTLSCSQTLNHNVMYWYQQKSSQAPKLLFHYYDKDFNNEADTPDNFQSRRPNTSFCFLDIRSPGLGDTAMYLCATSSGLTGGTFGSGTRLTVV.

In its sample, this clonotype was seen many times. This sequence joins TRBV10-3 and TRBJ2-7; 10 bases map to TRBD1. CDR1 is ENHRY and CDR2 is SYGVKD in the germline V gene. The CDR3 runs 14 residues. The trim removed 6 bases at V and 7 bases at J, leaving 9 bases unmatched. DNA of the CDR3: TGTGCCATCAGACCGGGACAGGGGTCGGAAGAGCAGTACTTC. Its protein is CAIRPGQGSEEQYF.

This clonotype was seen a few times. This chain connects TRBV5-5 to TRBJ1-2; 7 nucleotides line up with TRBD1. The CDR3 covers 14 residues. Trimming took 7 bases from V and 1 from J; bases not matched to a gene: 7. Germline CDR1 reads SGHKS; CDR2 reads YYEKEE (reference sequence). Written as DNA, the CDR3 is TGTGCCAGCTCCGCGGGGACAGATAACTATGGCTACACCTTC. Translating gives CASSAGTDNYGYTF. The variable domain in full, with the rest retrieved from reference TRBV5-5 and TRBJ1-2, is DAGVTQSPTHLIKTRGQQVTLRCSPISGHKSVSWYQQVLGQGPQFIFQYYEKEERGRGNFPDRFSARQFPNYSSELNVNALLLGDSALYLCASSAGTDNYGYTFGSGTRLTVV.

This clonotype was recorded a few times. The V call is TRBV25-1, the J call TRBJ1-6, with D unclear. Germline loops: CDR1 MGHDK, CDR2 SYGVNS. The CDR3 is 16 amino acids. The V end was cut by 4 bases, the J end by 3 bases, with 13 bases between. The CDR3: CASSATGWGYNSPLHF. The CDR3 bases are TGTGCCAGCAGTGCTACGGGCTGGGGCTATAATTCACCCCTCCACTTT.

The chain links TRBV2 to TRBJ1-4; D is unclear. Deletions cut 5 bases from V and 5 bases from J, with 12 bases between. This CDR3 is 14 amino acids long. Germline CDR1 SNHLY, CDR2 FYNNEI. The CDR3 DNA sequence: TGTGCCAGCAGTTACGAGAGGGTCAATGAAAAACTGTTTTTT. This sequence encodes CASSYERVNEKLFF.

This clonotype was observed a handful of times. The CDR3 region is CASSYEDRGLNSTQYF. The CDR3 DNA is TGTGCCAGCAGCTACGAAGACAGGGGGCTCAATAGTACGCAGTATTTT. The gene calls are TRBV7-9 and TRBJ2-3; 10 nucleotides match TRBD1. With 4 bases clipped from V and 8 bases from J, the junction kept 12 bases outside the gene matches. The V gene's germline CDR1 is SEHNR and CDR2 FQNEAQ (reference sequence). The CDR3 extends over 16 amino acids.

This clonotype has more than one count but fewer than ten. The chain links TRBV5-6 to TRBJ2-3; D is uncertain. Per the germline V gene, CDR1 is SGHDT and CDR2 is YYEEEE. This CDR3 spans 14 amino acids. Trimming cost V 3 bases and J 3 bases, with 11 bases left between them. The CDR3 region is CASSYYHITDTQYF. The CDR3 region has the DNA TGTGCCAGCAGCTACTATCATATAACAGATACGCAGTATTTT.

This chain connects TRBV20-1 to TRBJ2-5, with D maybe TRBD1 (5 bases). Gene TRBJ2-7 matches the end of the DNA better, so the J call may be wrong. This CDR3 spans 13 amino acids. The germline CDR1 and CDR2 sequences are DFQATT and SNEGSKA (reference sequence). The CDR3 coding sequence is TGCAGTGCTAGTCCAGGGTTTACTTACGAGCAGTACTTC. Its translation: CSASPGFTYEQYF.

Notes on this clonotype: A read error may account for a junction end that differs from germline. CDR3 DNA: TGCAGTGCCAATCCGGGACACCGGAGCTCCTGCGAGCAGTACTTC. Translating gives CSANPGHRSSCEQYF. This chain joins TRBV20-1 and TRBJ2-7, with a weak D call TRBD1 (6 bases). CDR3 length: 15 residues. Germline V CDR1 and CDR2: DFQATT, SNEGSKA (reference sequence).

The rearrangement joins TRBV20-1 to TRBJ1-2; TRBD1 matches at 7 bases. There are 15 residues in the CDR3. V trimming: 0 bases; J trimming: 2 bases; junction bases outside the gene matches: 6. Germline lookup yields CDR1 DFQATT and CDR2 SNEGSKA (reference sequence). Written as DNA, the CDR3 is TGCAGTGCTAGAGAGGATGGGACAGCCAACTATGGCTACACCTTC. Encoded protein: CSAREDGTANYGYTF.